This entry lists 14 T cell receptor beta chains sequenced from one sample in a study of blood T cells in healthy people across ages. The authors ran a second PCR of roughly 6 to 12 cycles using a sample-barcoded 5' primer and a J-beta primer mix. In TCRdb, the 5' RACE reads were re-called with MiXCR into one record per CDR3 protein. This sample has about 780,000 distinct CDR3 sequences, with 35% to 60% found just once. The sample was blood. Source of these receptors: a man older than 75 in good health.

This clonotype was seen just once. Germline and junction disagree at one end, which may indicate a read error. The V and J genes are TRBV7-2 and TRBJ2-3; TRBD1 is a possible D gene (6 bases). The CDR3 spans 16 residues. CDR1 is SGHTA, CDR2 FQGNSA, per germline. CDR3 in amino acids: CASSPVVRGATGTQYF. The DNA for the CDR3 is TGTGCCAGCAGCCCCGTTGTCCGGGGCGCGACAGGTACGCAGTATTTT.

In its sample, this clonotype was seen a few times. The chain uses TRBV5-1 and TRBJ2-1, with 13 bases that match TRBD2. V dropped 6 bases and J dropped 10; count of bases not matched to a gene: 7. CDR3 length equals 14 residues. The germline V gene encodes CDR1 SGHRS and CDR2 YFSETQ. The CDR3 here is CASTGLAGVGEQFF. The CDR3 nucleotides are TGCGCCAGCACTGGACTAGCGGGAGTGGGGGAGCAGTTCTTC.

In its sample, this clonotype was seen a few times. V usage is TRBV20-1 and J usage is TRBJ2-1; 8 bases line up with TRBD2. Germline CDR1 DFQATT, CDR2 SNEGSKA (reference sequence). The length of the CDR3 is 15 residues. V trimming: 4 bases; J trimming: 2 bases; junction bases outside the gene matches: 7. CDR3 sequence: CSAIETSAPYNEQFF. The CDR3 DNA reads as TGCAGTGCTATTGAGACTAGCGCGCCCTACAATGAGCAGTTCTTC.

The rearrangement joins TRBV10-3 to TRBJ2-1, with D unclear. CDR3 length equals 14 residues. The V end lost 6 bases, the J end lost 7 bases, and 16 bases lay between the germline ends. Germline-derived CDR1 and CDR2 are ENHRY and SYGVKD. CDR3 bases: TGTGCCATCAGCGTTAGGGATCAGGTGAATGAGCAGTTCTTC. This sequence encodes CAISVRDQVNEQFF.

V gene TRBV5-8 combines with J gene TRBJ2-7; possibly TRBD2 for D (5 bases). CDR1 is SGHTS and CDR2 is YDEGEE in the germline V gene. This CDR3 contains 16 residues. Trimming stripped 5 bases from V and 3 bases from J, with 21 bases between. The CDR3 here is CASRDAMLGVRYEQYF. In DNA, the CDR3 is TGTGCCAGCAGGGATGCGATGTTGGGAGTTCGCTACGAGCAGTACTTC.

A few counts support this clonotype. For the CDR3, the DNA is TGCAGTGCTGCCCCCGGGAGCGGGCCTCTAGAGCAGTACTTC. It encodes CSAAPGSGPLEQYF. J is TRBJ2-7 and V is TRBV20-1, with D perhaps matching TRBD2 (6 bases). CDR1 DFQATT and CDR2 SNEGSKA come from the germline V gene (reference sequence). This CDR3 spans 14 amino acids. Trimming removed 5 bases at V and 7 bases at J, with 21 bases between.

This clonotype was picked up many times. V usage is TRBV14 and J usage is TRBJ2-1; TRBD2 is a possible D gene (6 bases). Trimming removed 2 bases at V and 4 bases at J, with 9 bases between. Germline V gene lookup returns CDR1 SGHDN and CDR2 FVKESK. This CDR3 has 14 amino acids. The CDR3 reads CASSQKGTYNEQFF. CDR3 coding DNA: TGTGCCAGCAGCCAAAAAGGGACTTACAATGAGCAGTTCTTC.

This clonotype was detected a few times. The CDR3 protein is CASSPTKDTQYF. The CDR3 region has the DNA TGTGCCAGCTCACCGACAAAAGATACGCAGTATTTT. The rearrangement uses TRBV18 and TRBJ2-3; no clear D gene. V was shortened by 3 bases and J by 5 bases, with 6 bases between the two germline ends. The germline CDR1 and CDR2 sequences are KGHSH and LQKENI. The CDR3 is 12 residues long.

This clonotype has ten or more counts. The chain has TRBV4-2 and TRBJ2-7; D gene ambiguous. The germline V gene encodes CDR1 LGHNA and CDR2 YNFKEQ. The V end lost 0 bases, the J end lost 6 bases, and 12 bases lay between the germline ends. The CDR3 covers 14 residues. CDR3 DNA sequence: TGTGCCAGCAGCCAAGATTATTTGGGCAGCGAGCAGTACTTC. Residues: CASSQDYLGSEQYF.

The chain uses TRBV20-1 and TRBJ1-5; D gene unclear. The V gene lost 6 bases and the J gene lost 6 bases, with 15 bases spanning the gap. The CDR3 is made up of 13 amino acids. Germline assignment: CDR1 DFQATT and CDR2 SNEGSKA (reference sequence). The DNA for the CDR3 is TGCAGTGCCACGGGTGGGTCAAGTCAGCCCCAGCATTTT. Residues: CSATGGSSQPQHF.

This clonotype was counted between two and nine times. This chain uses TRBV6-6 with TRBJ1-2; no clear D. Trimming took off 6 bases at V and 2 bases at J, with 10 bases between the two ends. The CDR3 covers 13 residues. From germline, CDR1 is MNHNY and CDR2 SVGAGI (reference sequence). The CDR3 DNA reads as TGTGCCAGCAGCCACGACAAGAACTATGGCTACACCTTC. It translates to CASSHDKNYGYTF.

This clonotype was seen a handful of times. The chain joins TRBV7-9 to TRBJ2-3; D is ambiguous. With 1 base removed from V and 2 bases from J, the gap between germline ends came to 10 bases. CDR3 size: 15 residues. CDR1 is SEHNR and CDR2 is FQNEAQ in the germline V gene (reference sequence). CDR3 loop: CASSLVSTYTDTQYF. In nucleotides, the CDR3 is TGTGCCAGCAGCTTAGTTTCCACGTACACAGATACGCAGTATTTT.

The chain combines TRBV29-1 with TRBJ2-3; D unclear. CDR1 is SQVTM, CDR2 ANQGSEA, per germline. This CDR3 is 13 amino acids long. Trimming cost V 4 bases and J 6 bases, with 14 bases left between them. The CDR3 protein is CSVGFQSVDTQYF. The CDR3 coding sequence is TGCAGCGTTGGGTTCCAAAGTGTGGATACGCAGTATTTT.

J is TRBJ2-3 and V is TRBV12-3 or TRBV12-4; 9 nucleotides line up with TRBD1. V was clipped by 5 bases and J by 4 bases; unmatched bases: 7. CDR3 length equals 15 residues. CDR3 coding DNA: TGTGCCAGCAGTCTAGGGACAGGGCCAGCAGATACGCAGTATTTT. Its translation is CASSLGTGPADTQYF.